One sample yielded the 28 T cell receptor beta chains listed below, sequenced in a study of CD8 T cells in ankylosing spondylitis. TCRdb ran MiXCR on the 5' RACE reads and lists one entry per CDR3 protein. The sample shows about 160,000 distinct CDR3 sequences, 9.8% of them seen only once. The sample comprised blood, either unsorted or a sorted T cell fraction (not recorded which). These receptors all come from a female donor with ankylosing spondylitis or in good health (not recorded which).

CDR3 in amino acids: CAISEGVNTGELFF. The CDR3, as DNA: TGTGCCATCAGTGAGGGGGTCAACACCGGGGAGCTGTTTTTT. J is TRBJ2-2 and V is TRBV10-3; D remains ambiguous. V was shortened by 2 bases and J by 2 bases, with 6 bases between the two germline ends. The length of the CDR3 is 14 residues. Germline assignment: CDR1 ENHRY and CDR2 SYGVKD.

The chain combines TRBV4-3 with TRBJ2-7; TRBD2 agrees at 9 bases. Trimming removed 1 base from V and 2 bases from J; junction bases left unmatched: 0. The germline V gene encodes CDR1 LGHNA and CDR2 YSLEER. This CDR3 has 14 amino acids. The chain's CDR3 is CASSQGGRAYEQYF. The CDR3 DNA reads TGCGCCAGCAGCCAAGGCGGGAGGGCCTACGAGCAGTACTTC.

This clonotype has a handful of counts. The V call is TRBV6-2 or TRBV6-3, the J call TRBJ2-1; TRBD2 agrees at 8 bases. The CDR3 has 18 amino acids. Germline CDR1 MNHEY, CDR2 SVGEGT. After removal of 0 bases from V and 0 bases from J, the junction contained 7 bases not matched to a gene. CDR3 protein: CASSYSRTSGSSYNEQFF. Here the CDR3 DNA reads TGTGCCAGCAGTTACTCGAGGACAAGCGGGAGCTCCTACAATGAGCAGTTCTTC.

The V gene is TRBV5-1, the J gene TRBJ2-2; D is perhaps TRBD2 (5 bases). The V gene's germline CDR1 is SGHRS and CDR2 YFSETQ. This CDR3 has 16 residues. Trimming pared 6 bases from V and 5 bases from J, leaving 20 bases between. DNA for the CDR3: TGCGCCAGCACCTTAGCGTATGGGAGCGGAACCGGGGAGCTGTTTTTT. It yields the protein CASTLAYGSGTGELFF.

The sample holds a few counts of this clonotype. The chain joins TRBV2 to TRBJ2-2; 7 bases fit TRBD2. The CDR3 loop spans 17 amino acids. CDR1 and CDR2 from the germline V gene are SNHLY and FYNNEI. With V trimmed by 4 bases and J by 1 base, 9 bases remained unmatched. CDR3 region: CASSVPISGGNTGELFF. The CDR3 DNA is TGTGCCAGCAGTGTTCCAATATCGGGGGGGAACACCGGGGAGCTGTTTTTT.

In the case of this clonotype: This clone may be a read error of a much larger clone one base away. The CDR3: CASSWTDSEQFF. CDR3 nucleotides: TGTGCCAGCAGCTGGACAGACAGTGAGCAGTTCTTC. The genes are TRBV12-3 or TRBV12-4 and TRBJ2-1; a possible D gene is TRBD1 (6 bases). V lost 6 bases, J lost 9 bases, and 12 bases lay in between. The CDR3 is 12 residues long.

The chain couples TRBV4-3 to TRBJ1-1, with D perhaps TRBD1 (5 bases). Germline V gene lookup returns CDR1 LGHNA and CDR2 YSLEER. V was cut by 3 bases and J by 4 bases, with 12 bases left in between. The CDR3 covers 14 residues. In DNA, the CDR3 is TGCGCCAGCAGCCAGAGCGCGGGGGGCACTGAAGCTTTCTTT. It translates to CASSQSAGGTEAFF.

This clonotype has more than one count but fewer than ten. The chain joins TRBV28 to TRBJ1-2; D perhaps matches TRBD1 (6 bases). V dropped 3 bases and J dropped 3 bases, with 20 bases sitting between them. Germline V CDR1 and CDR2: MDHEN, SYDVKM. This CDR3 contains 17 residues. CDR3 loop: CASSFRPGGRVYYGYTF. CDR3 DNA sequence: TGTGCCAGCAGTTTCAGACCCGGGGGCAGGGTGTACTATGGCTACACCTTC.

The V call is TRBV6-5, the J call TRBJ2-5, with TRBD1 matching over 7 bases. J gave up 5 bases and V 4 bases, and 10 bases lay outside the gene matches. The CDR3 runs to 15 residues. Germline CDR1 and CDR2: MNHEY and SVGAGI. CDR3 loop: CASSSGTEFRETQYF. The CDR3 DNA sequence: TGTGCCAGCAGTTCCGGGACAGAGTTCCGGGAGACCCAGTACTTC.

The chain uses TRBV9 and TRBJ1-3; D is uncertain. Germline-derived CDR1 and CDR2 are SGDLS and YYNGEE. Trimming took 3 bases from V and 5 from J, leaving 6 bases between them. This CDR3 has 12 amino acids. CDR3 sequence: CASSGARNTIYF. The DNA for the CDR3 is TGTGCCAGCAGCGGGGCGAGAAACACCATATATTTT.

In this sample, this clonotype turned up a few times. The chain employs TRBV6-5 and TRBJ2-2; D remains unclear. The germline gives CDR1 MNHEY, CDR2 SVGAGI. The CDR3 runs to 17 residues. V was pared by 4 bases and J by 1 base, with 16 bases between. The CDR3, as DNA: TGTGCCAGCAGTTCCGCGACCTGGGGTGAGAACACCGGGGAGCTGTTTTTT. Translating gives CASSSATWGENTGELFF.

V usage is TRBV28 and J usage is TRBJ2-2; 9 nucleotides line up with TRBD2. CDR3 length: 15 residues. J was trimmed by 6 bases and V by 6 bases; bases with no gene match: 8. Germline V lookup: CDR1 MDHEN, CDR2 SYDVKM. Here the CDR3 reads CASRIAAGGSGELFF. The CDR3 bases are TGTGCCAGCAGAATAGCAGCGGGAGGTTCCGGGGAGCTGTTTTTT.

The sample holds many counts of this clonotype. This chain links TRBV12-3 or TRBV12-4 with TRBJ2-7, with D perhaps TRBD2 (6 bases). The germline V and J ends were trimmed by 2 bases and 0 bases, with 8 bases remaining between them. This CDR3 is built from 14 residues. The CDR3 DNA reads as TGTGCCAGCAGTTTATCGGGACTCTCCTACGAGCAGTACTTC. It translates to CASSLSGLSYEQYF.

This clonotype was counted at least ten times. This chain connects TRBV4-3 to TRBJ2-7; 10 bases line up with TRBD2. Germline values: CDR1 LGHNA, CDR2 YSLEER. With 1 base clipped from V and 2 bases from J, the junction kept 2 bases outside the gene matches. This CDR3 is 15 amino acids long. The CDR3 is CASSQVLAGAYEQYF. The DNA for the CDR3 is TGCGCCAGCAGCCAAGTTCTAGCGGGAGCCTACGAGCAGTACTTC.

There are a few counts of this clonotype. The CDR3: CASSLGQGGYEQYF. The CDR3 nucleotides read TGTGCCAGCAGCTTGGGACAGGGAGGGTACGAGCAGTACTTC. The rearrangement joins TRBV5-5 to TRBJ2-7, with D perhaps assigned TRBD1 or TRBD2 (7 bases each). The CDR3 extends over 14 amino acids. Trimming removed 0 bases at V and 4 bases at J, with 11 bases between. Per germline, CDR1 SGHKS and CDR2 YYEKEE (reference sequence).

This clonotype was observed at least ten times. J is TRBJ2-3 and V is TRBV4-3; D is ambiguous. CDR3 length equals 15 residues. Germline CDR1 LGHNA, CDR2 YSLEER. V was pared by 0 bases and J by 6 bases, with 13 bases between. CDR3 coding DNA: TGCGCCAGCAGCCAAGATCGAACGGGCATGGATACGCAGTATTTT. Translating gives CASSQDRTGMDTQYF.

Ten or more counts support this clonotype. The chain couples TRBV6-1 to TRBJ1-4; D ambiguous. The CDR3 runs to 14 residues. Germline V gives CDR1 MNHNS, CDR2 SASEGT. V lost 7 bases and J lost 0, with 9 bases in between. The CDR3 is CASIATATNEKLFF. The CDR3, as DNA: TGTGCCAGCATAGCTACTGCAACTAATGAAAAACTGTTTTTT.

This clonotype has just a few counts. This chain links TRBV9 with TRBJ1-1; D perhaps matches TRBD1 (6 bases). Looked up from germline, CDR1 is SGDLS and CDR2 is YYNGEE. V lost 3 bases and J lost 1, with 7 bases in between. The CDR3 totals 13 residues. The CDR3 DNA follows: TGTGCCAGCAGCGCGGGACAGAACACTGAAGCTTTCTTT. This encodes CASSAGQNTEAFF. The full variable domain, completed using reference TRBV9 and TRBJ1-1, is DSGVTQTPKHLITATGQRVTLRCSPRSGDLSVYWYQQSLDQGLQFLIQYYNGEERAKGNILERFSAQQFPDLHSELNLSSLELGDSALYFCASSAGQNTEAFFGQGTRLTVV.

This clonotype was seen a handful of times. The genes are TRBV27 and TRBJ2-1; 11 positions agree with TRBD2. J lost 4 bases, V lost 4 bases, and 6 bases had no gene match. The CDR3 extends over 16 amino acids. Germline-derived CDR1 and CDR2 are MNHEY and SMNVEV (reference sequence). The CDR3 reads CASSSSTSGSYNEQFF. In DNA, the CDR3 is TGTGCCAGCAGTTCCTCAACTAGCGGGAGTTACAATGAGCAGTTCTTC.

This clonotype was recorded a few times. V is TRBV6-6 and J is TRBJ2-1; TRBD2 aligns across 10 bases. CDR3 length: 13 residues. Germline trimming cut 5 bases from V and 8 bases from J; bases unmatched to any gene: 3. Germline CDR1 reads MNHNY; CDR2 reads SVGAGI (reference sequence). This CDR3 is CASSSGRGDEQFF. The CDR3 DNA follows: TGTGCCAGCAGTAGCGGGAGGGGCGATGAGCAGTTCTTC.

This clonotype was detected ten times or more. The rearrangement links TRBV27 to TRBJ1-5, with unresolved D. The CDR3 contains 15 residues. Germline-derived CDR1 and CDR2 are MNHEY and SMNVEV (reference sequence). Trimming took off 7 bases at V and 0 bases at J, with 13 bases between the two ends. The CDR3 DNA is TGTGCCAGCACTCCAAGTATTTATAGCAATCAGCCCCAGCATTTT. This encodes CASTPSIYSNQPQHF.

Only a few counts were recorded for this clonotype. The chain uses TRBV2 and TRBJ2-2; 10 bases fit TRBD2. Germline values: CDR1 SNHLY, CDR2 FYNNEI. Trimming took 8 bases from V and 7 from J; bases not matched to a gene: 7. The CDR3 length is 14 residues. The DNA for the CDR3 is TGTGCCAGCGTCTCTAGCGGGAGTAACGGGGAGCTGTTTTTT. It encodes CASVSSGSNGELFF.

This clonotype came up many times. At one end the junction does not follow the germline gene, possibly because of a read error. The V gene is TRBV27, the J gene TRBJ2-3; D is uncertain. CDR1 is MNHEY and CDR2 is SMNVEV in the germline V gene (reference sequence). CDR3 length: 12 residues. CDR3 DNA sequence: TGTGCCAGCACCTCAAGCACAGATACTCAGTATTTT. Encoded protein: CASTSSTDTQYF.

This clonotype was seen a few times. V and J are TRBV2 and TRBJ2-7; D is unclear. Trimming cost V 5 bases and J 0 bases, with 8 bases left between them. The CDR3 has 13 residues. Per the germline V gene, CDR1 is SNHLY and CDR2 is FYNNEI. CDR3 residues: CASSSDGSYEQYF. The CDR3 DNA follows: TGTGCCAGCAGTTCGGACGGCTCCTACGAGCAGTACTTC.

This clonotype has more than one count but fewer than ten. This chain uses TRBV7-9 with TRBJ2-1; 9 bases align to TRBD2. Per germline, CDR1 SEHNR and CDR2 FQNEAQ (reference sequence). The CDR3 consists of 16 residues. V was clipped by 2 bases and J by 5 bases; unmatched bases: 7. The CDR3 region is CASSLRAGGSDNEQFF. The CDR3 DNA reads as TGTGCCAGCAGCTTACGTGCGGGAGGGTCGGACAATGAGCAGTTCTTC. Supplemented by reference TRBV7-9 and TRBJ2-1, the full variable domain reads DTGVSQNPRHKITKRGQNVTFRCDPISEHNRLYWYRQTLGQGPEFLTYFQNEAQLEKSRLLSDRFSAERPKGSFSTLEIQRTEQGDSAMYLCASSLRAGGSDNEQFFGPGTRLTVL.

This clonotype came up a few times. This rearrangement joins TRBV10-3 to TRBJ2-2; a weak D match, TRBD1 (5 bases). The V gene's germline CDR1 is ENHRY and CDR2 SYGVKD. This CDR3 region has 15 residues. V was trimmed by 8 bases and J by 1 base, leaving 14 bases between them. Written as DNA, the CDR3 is TGTGCCATCGGTAGACAGTCCCGGAACACCGGGGAGCTGTTTTTT. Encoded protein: CAIGRQSRNTGELFF.

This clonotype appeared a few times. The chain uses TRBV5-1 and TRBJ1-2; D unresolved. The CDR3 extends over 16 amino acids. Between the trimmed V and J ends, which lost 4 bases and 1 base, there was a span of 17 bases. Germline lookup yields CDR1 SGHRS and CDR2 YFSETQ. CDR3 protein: CASSLAETGINYGYTF. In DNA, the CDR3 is TGCGCCAGCAGCCTAGCGGAGACGGGGATTAACTATGGCTACACCTTC.

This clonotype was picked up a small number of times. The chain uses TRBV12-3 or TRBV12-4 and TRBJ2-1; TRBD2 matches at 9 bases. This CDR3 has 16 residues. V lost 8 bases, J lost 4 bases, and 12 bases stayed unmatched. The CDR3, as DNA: TGTGCCAGCCTCCCCGGGAATAGCGGGAGTTACAATGAGCAGTTCTTC. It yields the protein CASLPGNSGSYNEQFF.